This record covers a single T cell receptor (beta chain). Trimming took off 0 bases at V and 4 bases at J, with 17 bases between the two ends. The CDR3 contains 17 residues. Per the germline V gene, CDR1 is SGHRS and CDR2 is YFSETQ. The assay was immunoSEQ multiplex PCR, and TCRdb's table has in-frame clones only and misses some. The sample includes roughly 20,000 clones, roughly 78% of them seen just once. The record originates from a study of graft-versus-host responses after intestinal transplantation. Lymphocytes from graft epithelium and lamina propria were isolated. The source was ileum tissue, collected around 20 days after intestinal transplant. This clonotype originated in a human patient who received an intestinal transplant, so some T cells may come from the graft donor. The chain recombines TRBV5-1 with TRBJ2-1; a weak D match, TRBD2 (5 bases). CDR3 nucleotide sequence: TGCGCCAGCAGCTTGGCTTACTTCAGTAGACTATACAATGAGCAGTTCTTC. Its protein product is CASSLAYFSRLYNEQFF.